Listed below are T cell receptor beta chains from one sample, sequenced in a study of CD8+ T cells in alopecia areata. The repertoire was sequenced with immunoSEQ multiplex PCR; TCRdb's copy has only in-frame clones and lacks some. The table includes under 200,000 clones, around three fifths detected once. Here the sequenced sample was CD4+ T cells sorted from blood, taken at week 24, from a patient treated with tofacitinib. The receptor set was obtained from a human donor with alopecia areata. Both conserved end residues are part of each CDR3.

v_gene: TRBV10-3; CDR3aa: CAIRGDSSSYEQYF
v_gene: TRBV7-9; CDR3aa: CASSFRDGYTF
v_gene: TRBV30; CDR3aa: CAWSRGYGEQFF
v_gene: TRBV29-1; CDR3aa: CSVEDPFGQGREQYF
v_gene: TRBV29-1; CDR3aa: CSVVGTQETQYF
v_gene: TRBV29-1; CDR3aa: CSVRHTITGANVLTF
v_gene: TRBV5-5; CDR3aa: CASSSAGYSGANVLTF
v_gene: TRBV30; CDR3aa: CAWSPLRDNAGTANSPLHF
v_gene: TRBV29-1; CDR3aa: CSVDPGGLDTEAFF
v_gene: TRBV4-1; CDR3aa: CASSQLTTGGTSWANVLTF
v_gene: TRBV7-2; CDR3aa: CASSPLLHPAETQYF
v_gene: TRBV4-1; CDR3aa: CASSQPSDRGFTGELFF
v_gene: TRBV2; CDR3aa: CASSDLPSGRPSSYEQYF
v_gene: TRBV7-9; CDR3aa: CASSLVSSETSPLHF
v_gene: TRBV6-5; CDR3aa: CASTPLGQSTDTQYF
v_gene: TRBV7-8; CDR3aa: CASSWTGARAEQYF
v_gene: TRBV2; CDR3aa: CASSQETYEQYF
v_gene: TRBV29-1; CDR3aa: CSAASGGGTDTQYF
v_gene: TRBV29-1; CDR3aa: CSVVSSYEQYF
v_gene: TRBV29-1; CDR3aa: CSVPEIDTSSGYTF
v_gene: TRBV4-1; CDR3aa: CASSQDRGSGGSLPYEQYF
v_gene: TRBV27; CDR3aa: CASSFSGTPNSPLHF
v_gene: TRBV5-4; CDR3aa: CASSRGSGETEAFF
v_gene: TRBV25-1; CDR3aa: CASPDRTNTGELFF
v_gene: TRBV6-5; CDR3aa: CASSYQGLRDEQFF
v_gene: TRBV30; CDR3aa: CAWSVPRGLTEAFF
v_gene: TRBV7-3; CDR3aa: CASANAPNYGYTF
v_gene: TRBV4-2; CDR3aa: CASSQGLALDTQYF
v_gene: TRBV4-1; CDR3aa: CASKLMGQGKLDGELFF
v_gene: TRBV4-1; CDR3aa: CASSPGLRNTGELFF
v_gene: TRBV5-1; CDR3aa: CASSLTGEPYNEQFF
v_gene: TRBV4-2; CDR3aa: CASSQDPQVPIQYF
v_gene: TRBV7-9; CDR3aa: CASSLGQGLTDTQYF
v_gene: TRBV7-8; CDR3aa: CASSLGLETQYF
v_gene: TRBV29-1; CDR3aa: CSVEAIQGIGETQYF
v_gene: TRBV5-1; CDR3aa: CASSVNTGELFF